Each of the 13 T cell receptor beta chains below was sequenced from the same sample in a study of blood T cell repertoires in COVID-19. Sequencing used immunoSEQ multiplex PCR; TCRdb keeps in-frame clones, though not all of them. Found here are 150,000 or so clones, about four fifths of them singletons; the top ten hold roughly 18%. Input material: PBMCs or T cells enriched from blood (not recorded which). These receptors all come from a man aged 60-69 years who had recovered from COVID-19.

The chain carries TRBV6-5 and TRBJ2-7; 7 nucleotides align to TRBD2. Trimming cost V 7 bases and J 0 bases; bases outside gene matches: 9. The CDR3 has 15 residues. Germline V lookup: CDR1 MNHEY, CDR2 SVGAGI. CDR3 residues: CASKSGTISSYEQYF. Written as DNA, the CDR3 is TGTGCCAGCAAGTCCGGGACTATCTCCTCCTACGAGCAGTACTTC.

The rearrangement joins TRBV27 to TRBJ1-6, with TRBD1 matching over 8 bases. Germline V CDR1 and CDR2: MNHEY, SMNVEV (reference sequence). With 8 bases clipped from V and 8 bases from J, the junction kept 2 bases outside the gene matches. The CDR3 runs 12 residues. The CDR3 reads CASADRDSPLHF. In DNA form, the CDR3 reads TGTGCCAGCGCGGACAGGGATTCACCCCTCCACTTT.

V usage is TRBV3-1 (or the pseudogene TRBV3-2) and J usage is TRBJ2-1; the match to TRBD2 covers 7 bases. The V gene end was trimmed by 0 bases and the J gene end by 2 bases; junction bases not matched to a gene: 7. Per germline, CDR1 LGHDT and CDR2 YNNKEL (reference sequence). This CDR3 region has 17 residues. In DNA, the CDR3 is TGTGCCAGCAGCCAAGACGGTAGGACTAGGGCCTACAATGAGCAGTTCTTC. It is translated as CASSQDGRTRAYNEQFF.

The sample holds a few counts of this clone. The chain uses TRBV29-1 and TRBJ2-7, with a tentative D call TRBD2 (6 bases). Germline V CDR1 and CDR2: SQVTM, ANQGSEA. Trimming took 6 bases from V and 3 from J, leaving 12 bases between them. The CDR3 sequence is 12 residues long. CDR3 region: CSVGTQHYEQYF. CDR3 DNA: TGCAGCGTCGGGACTCAACACTACGAGCAGTACTTC.

This chain links TRBV19 with TRBJ1-4, with 7 bases matching TRBD1. The J segment lost 2 bases and the V segment lost 6 bases, leaving 6 bases of the junction unmatched. Per the germline V gene, CDR1 is LNHDA and CDR2 is SQIVND (reference sequence). The CDR3 length is 15 residues. The CDR3 protein is CASSTGTATNEKLFF. The CDR3 bases are TGTGCCAGTAGCACCGGGACAGCCACTAATGAAAAACTGTTTTTT.

This rearrangement joins TRBV9 to TRBJ2-3; the match to TRBD1 covers 7 bases. Germline CDR1 reads SGDLS; CDR2 reads YYNGEE. The CDR3 extends over 16 amino acids. V was clipped by 4 bases and J by 2 bases; unmatched bases: 10. CDR3 in DNA: TGTGCCAGCAGCACACTTGGGGACAGTGTCACAGATACGCAGTATTTT. It codes for CASSTLGDSVTDTQYF.

This chain links TRBV28 with TRBJ1-1; D gene ambiguous. Trimming shortened V by 7 bases and J by 10 bases, and 16 bases separated the two germline ends. This CDR3 region has 12 residues. Germline lookup yields CDR1 MDHEN and CDR2 SYDVKM. CDR3 in DNA: TGTGCCAGCACCCCGGCGCGGATGCGAGCTTTCTTT. It codes for CASTPARMRAFF.

This sequence joins TRBV4-2 and TRBJ2-6; a possible D gene is TRBD1 (6 bases). This CDR3 has 16 residues. Per the germline V gene, CDR1 is LGHNA and CDR2 is YNFKEQ. V lost 4 bases to trimming and J lost 0 bases, with 10 bases between them. CDR3 sequence: CASSRRQDSGANVLTF. DNA for the CDR3: TGTGCCAGCAGCCGCAGACAGGACTCTGGGGCCAACGTCCTGACTTTC.

This chain joins TRBV21-1 and TRBJ2-4; the table's D call TRBD2 went unverified against the DNA. TRBV21-1 is described as a pseudogene. The CDR3 runs to 16 residues. The CDR3 DNA is TGTGCCAGCAGCAAAGCGCAGTCCCTAGGCAAAAACATTCAGTACTTC. This gives the protein CASSKAQSLGKNIQYF.

The chain carries TRBV7-3 and TRBJ1-2; 9 bases line up with TRBD1. Germline loops: CDR1 SGHTA, CDR2 FQGTGA. V shed 4 bases and J 8 bases; nucleotides not matched to a gene: 11. The CDR3 is 15 amino acids. The CDR3: CASSSRTGESEGYTF. The CDR3 bases are TGTGCCAGCAGCTCTCGGACAGGGGAGTCAGAAGGCTACACCTTC.

This clone was seen a handful of times. This rearrangement joins TRBV7-3 to TRBJ2-1, with unresolved D. The CDR3 extends over 15 amino acids. Germline CDR1 reads SGHTA; CDR2 reads FQGTGA. Trimming took 2 bases from V and 2 from J, leaving 10 bases between them. The CDR3 region has the DNA TGTGCCAGCAGCTTATCTAGACCCGCCTACAATGAGCAGTTCTTC. Protein sequence: CASSLSRPAYNEQFF.

CDR3 in DNA: TGTGCCAGCAGCTGGGGACAGGGACCCTACGAGCAGTACTTC. It is translated as CASSWGQGPYEQYF. The chain is built from TRBV7-2 and TRBJ2-7, with TRBD1 matching 9 bases. Germline V gives CDR1 SGHTA, CDR2 FQGNSA. Trimming at V came to 4 bases and at J to 2 bases, leaving 3 bases not matched to a gene. The CDR3 loop spans 14 amino acids.

This clone was observed a few times. The chain has TRBV19 and TRBJ1-6; 8 bases are shared with TRBD1. This CDR3 contains 14 residues. CDR1 LNHDA and CDR2 SQIVND come from the germline V gene (reference sequence). V gave up 5 bases and J gave up 9 bases; unmatched junction bases: 6. This CDR3 reads CASSPGQGGSPLHF. The DNA of the CDR3 is TGTGCCAGTAGTCCTGGACAGGGAGGTTCACCCCTCCACTTT.